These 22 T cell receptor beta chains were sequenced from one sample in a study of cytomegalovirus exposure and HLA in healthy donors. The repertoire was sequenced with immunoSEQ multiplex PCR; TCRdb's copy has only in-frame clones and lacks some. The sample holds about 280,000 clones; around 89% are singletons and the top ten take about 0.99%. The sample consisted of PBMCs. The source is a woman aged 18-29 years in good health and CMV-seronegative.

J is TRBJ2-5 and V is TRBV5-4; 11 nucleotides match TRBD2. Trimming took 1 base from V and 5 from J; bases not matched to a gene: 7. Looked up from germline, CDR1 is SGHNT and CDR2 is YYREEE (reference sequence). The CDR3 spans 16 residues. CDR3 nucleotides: TGTGCCAGCAGCTTGCCGATAGCGGGAGGGGGGGAGACCCAGTACTTC. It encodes CASSLPIAGGGETQYF.

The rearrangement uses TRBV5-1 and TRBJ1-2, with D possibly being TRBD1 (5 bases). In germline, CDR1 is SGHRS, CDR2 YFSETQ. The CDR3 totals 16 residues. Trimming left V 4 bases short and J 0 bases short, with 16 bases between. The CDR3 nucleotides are TGCGCCAGCAGCGGGGATAGACAGTCAGCTAACTATGGCTACACCTTC. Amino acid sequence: CASSGDRQSANYGYTF. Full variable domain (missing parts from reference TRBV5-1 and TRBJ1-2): KAGVTQTPRYLIKTRGQQVTLSCSPISGHRSVSWYQQTPGQGLQFLFEYFSETQRNKGNFPGRFSGRQFSNSRSEMNVSTLELGDSALYLCASSGDRQSANYGYTFGSGTRLTVV.

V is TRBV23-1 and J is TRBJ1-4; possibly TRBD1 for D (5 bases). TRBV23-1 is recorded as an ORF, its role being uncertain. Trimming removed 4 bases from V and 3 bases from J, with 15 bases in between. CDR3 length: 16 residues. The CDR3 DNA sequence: TGCGCCAGCAGTCGGGGCAGTGGGACTCCTAATGAAAAACTGTTTTTT. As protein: CASSRGSGTPNEKLFF.

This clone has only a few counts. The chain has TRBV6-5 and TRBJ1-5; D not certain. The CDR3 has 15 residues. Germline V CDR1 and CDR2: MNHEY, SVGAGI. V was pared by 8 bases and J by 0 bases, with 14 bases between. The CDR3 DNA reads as TGTGCCAGCGGAGGTTTAGGAGGTAGCAATCAGCCCCAGCATTTT. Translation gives CASGGLGGSNQPQHF.

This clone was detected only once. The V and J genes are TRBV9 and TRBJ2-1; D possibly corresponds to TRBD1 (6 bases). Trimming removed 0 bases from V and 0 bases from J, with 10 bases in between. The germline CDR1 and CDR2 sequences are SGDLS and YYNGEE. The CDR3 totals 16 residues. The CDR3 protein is CASSVDTGSSYNEQFF. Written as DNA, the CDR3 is TGTGCCAGCAGCGTAGATACAGGGAGCTCCTACAATGAGCAGTTCTTC.

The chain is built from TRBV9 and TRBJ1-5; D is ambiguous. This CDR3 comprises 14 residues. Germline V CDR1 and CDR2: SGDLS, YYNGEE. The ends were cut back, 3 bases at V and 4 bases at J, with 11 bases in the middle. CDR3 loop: CASSDGGPNQPQHF. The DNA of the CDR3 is TGTGCCAGCAGCGACGGAGGACCTAATCAGCCCCAGCATTTT.

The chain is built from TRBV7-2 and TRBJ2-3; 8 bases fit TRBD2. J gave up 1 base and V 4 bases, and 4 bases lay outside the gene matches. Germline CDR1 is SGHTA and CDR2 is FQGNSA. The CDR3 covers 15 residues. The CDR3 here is CASSSTGLGTDTQYF. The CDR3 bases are TGTGCCAGCAGCTCGACGGGACTAGGCACAGATACGCAGTATTTT. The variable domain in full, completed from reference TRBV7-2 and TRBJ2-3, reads GAGVSQSPSNKVTEKGKDVELRCDPISGHTALYWYRQSLGQGLEFLIYFQGNSAPDKSGLPSDRFSAERTGGSVSTLTIQRTQQEDSAVYLCASSSTGLGTDTQYFGPGTRLTVL.

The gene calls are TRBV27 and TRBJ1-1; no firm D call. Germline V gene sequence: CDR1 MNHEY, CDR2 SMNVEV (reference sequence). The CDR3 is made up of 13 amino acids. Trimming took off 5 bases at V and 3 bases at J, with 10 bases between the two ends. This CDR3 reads CASSPLMDTEAFF. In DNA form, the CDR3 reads TGTGCCAGCAGTCCACTTATGGACACTGAAGCTTTCTTT.

The CDR3 region is CSVEYHREDGNTIYF. CDR3 sequence (DNA): TGCAGCGTTGAGTATCACAGAGAAGATGGAAACACCATATATTTT. This chain links TRBV29-1 with TRBJ1-3; unclear D gene. The ends were cut back, 3 bases at V and 3 bases at J, with 15 bases in the middle. The CDR3 consists of 15 residues. Germline CDR1 reads SQVTM; CDR2 reads ANQGSEA.

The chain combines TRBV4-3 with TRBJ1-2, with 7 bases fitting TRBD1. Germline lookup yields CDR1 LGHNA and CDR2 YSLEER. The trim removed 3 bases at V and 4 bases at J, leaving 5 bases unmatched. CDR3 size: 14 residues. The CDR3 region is CASSQERGPYGYTF. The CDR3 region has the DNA TGCGCCAGCAGCCAGGAAAGGGGGCCCTATGGCTACACCTTC.

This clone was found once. In DNA, the CDR3 is TGTGCCAGTAGTGCGACCCGGCGGGCTAATGAAAAACTGTTTTTT. Translated: CASSATRRANEKLFF. The rearrangement joins TRBV19 to TRBJ1-4; D remains unclear. V was pared by 5 bases and J by 3 bases, with 13 bases between. The CDR3 length is 15 residues. CDR1 is LNHDA and CDR2 is SQIVND in the germline V gene (reference sequence).

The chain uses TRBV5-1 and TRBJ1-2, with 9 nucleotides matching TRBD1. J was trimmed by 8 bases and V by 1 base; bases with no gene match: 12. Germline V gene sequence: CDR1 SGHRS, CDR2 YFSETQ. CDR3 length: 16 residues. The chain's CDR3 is CASSLSFTGGREGYTF. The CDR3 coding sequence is TGCGCCAGCAGCTTGAGCTTTACAGGGGGCCGTGAAGGCTACACCTTC.

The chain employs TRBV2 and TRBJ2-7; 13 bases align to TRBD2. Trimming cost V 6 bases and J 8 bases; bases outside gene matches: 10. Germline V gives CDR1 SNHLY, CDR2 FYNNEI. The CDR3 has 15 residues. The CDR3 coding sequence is TGTGCCAGCAGATGGACTAGCGGGAGCCAGGACAAGCAGTACTTC. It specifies CASRWTSGSQDKQYF.

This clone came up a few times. The CDR3 loop is CRGTGGWGHTF. The CDR3 nucleotides read TGCAGGGGGACAGGGGGTTGGGGCCACACCTTC. The genes are TRBV20-1 and TRBJ1-2; 11 bases agree with TRBD1. Germline V gives CDR1 DFQATT, CDR2 SNEGSKA (reference sequence). This CDR3 has 11 amino acids.

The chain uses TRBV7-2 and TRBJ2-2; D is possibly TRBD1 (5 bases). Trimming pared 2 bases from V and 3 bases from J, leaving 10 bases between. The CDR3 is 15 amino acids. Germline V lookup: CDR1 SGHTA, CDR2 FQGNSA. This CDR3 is CASSLRGADTGELFF. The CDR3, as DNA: TGTGCCAGCAGCTTAAGGGGCGCTGACACCGGGGAGCTGTTTTTT.

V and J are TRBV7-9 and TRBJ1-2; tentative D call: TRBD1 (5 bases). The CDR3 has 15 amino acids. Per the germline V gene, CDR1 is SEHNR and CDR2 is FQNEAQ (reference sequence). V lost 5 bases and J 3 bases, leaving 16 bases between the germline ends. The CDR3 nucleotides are TGTGCCAGCAGCCATTTTAGTCAGGGTGACTATGGCTACACCTTC. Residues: CASSHFSQGDYGYTF.

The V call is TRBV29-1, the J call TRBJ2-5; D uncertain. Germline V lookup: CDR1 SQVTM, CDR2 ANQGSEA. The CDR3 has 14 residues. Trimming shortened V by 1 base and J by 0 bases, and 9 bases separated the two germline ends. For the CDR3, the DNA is TGCAGCGTTGAAGTGTTGGCACACCAAGAGACCCAGTACTTC. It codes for CSVEVLAHQETQYF.

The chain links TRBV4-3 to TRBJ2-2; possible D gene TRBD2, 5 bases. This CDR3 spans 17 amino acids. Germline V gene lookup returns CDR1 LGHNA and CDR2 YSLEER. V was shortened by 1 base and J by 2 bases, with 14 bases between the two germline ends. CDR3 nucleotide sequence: TGCGCCAGCAGCCAAGGGGGTAGCGAAATAAACACCGGGGAGCTGTTTTTT. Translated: CASSQGGSEINTGELFF.

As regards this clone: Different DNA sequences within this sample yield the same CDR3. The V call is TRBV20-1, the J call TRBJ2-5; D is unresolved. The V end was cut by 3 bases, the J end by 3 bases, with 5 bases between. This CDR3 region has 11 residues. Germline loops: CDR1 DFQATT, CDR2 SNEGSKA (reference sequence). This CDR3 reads CSARREETQYF. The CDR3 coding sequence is TGCAGTGCTAGGAGAGAAGAGACCCAGTACTTC.

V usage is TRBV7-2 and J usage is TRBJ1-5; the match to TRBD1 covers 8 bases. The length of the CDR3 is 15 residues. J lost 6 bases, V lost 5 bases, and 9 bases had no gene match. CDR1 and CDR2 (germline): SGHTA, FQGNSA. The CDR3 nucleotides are TGTGCCAGCAGCGAACGGACAGGGTCGTCTCAGCCCCAGCATTTT. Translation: CASSERTGSSQPQHF.

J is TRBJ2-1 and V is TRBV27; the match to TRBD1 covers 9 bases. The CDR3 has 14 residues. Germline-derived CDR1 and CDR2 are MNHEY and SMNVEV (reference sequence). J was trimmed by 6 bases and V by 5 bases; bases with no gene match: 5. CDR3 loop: CASSQPGQGNEQFF. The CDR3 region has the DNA TGTGCCAGCAGTCAACCGGGACAGGGCAATGAGCAGTTCTTC.

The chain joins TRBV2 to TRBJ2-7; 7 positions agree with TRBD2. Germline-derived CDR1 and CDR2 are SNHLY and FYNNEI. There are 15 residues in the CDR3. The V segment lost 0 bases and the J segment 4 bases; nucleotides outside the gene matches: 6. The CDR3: CASSEALSGTYEQYF. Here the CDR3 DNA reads TGTGCCAGCAGTGAAGCCTTAAGCGGGACTTACGAGCAGTACTTC. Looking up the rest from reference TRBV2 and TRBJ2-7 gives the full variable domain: EPEVTQTPSHQVTQMGQEVILRCVPISNHLYFYWYRQILGQKVEFLVSFYNNEISEKSEIFDDQFSVERPDGSNFTLKIRSTKLEDSAMYFCASSEALSGTYEQYFGPGTRLTVT.